The 27 T cell receptor beta chains below all came from one sample that was sequenced in a study of blood T cell repertoires in COVID-19. Some clones are missing from TCRdb's copy, which holds only in-frame ones; the method was immunoSEQ multiplex PCR. The sample consists of 250,000 to 300,000 clones, about four fifths of them appearing once. Sequenced sample: peripheral blood. The source is a man aged 80 or over with acute or convalescent COVID-19.

This clone has a single count. This sequence joins TRBV3-1 (or the pseudogene TRBV3-2) and TRBJ2-3; 8 bases fit TRBD1. This CDR3 region has 14 residues. The trim removed 5 bases at V and 8 bases at J, leaving 9 bases unmatched. Germline V gene lookup returns CDR1 LGHDT and CDR2 YNNKEL (reference sequence). The CDR3 region is CASSFGQGMGTQYF. CDR3 bases: TGTGCCAGCAGCTTCGGACAGGGAATGGGTACGCAGTATTTT.

The genes are TRBV27 and TRBJ2-3; TRBD1 aligns across 8 bases. Trimming took 1 base from V and 1 from J; bases not matched to a gene: 7. The CDR3 is 17 amino acids. The germline V gene encodes CDR1 MNHEY and CDR2 SMNVEV (reference sequence). The CDR3 DNA reads as TGTGCCAGCAGTTTATGGAGGGGGGACAGGCGCACAGATACGCAGTATTTT. Amino acid sequence: CASSLWRGDRRTDTQYF.

This chain uses TRBV5-1 with TRBJ1-2, with D perhaps matching TRBD1 (5 bases). Germline V lookup: CDR1 SGHRS, CDR2 YFSETQ. The CDR3 covers 13 residues. V was clipped by 5 bases and J by 0 bases, with 8 bases between them. Here the CDR3 DNA reads TGCGCCAGCAGACAGGCGACTAACTATGGCTACACCTTC. Amino acid sequence: CASRQATNYGYTF.

As DNA, the CDR3 is TGTGCCAGCTCACCATTGGGCAGCTCCTACAATGAGCAGTTCTTC. Amino acid sequence: CASSPLGSSYNEQFF. This chain links TRBV18 with TRBJ2-1; D is undetermined. V was cut by 2 bases and J by 0 bases, with 8 bases left in between. CDR1 KGHSH and CDR2 LQKENI come from the germline V gene. The CDR3 is made up of 15 amino acids.

J is TRBJ2-7 and V is TRBV3-1 (or the pseudogene TRBV3-2); D is possibly TRBD2 (5 bases). CDR1 LGHDT and CDR2 YNNKEL come from the germline V gene (reference sequence). The CDR3 spans 17 residues. Trimming took 6 bases from V and 3 from J, leaving 24 bases between them. Written as DNA, the CDR3 is TGTGCCAGCAGGCAGAGGGAGCGACGGACCTCAAACTACGAGCAGTACTTC. Translation gives CASRQRERRTSNYEQYF.

This clone was observed a handful of times. This chain links TRBV27 with TRBJ2-5, with 7 bases that match TRBD1. The CDR3 is 14 amino acids. With 6 bases clipped from V and 2 bases from J, the junction kept 6 bases outside the gene matches. Germline V CDR1 and CDR2: MNHEY, SMNVEV (reference sequence). CDR3 DNA sequence: TGTGCCAGCAGCCGGACAGGTTTACAAGAGACCCAGTACTTC. Its protein is CASSRTGLQETQYF.

This chain joins TRBV5-4 and TRBJ1-1, with 8 bases matching TRBD1. Germline CDR1 and CDR2: SGHNT and YYREEE (reference sequence). The CDR3 consists of 14 residues. With V trimmed by 5 bases and J by 0 bases, 3 bases remained unmatched. The CDR3, as DNA: TGTGCCAGCAGACGGACAGGGATGAACACTGAAGCTTTCTTT. This translates into CASRRTGMNTEAFF.

This clone occurred a few times. The gene calls are TRBV6-6 and TRBJ1-2, with 8 bases that match TRBD1. Germline lookup yields CDR1 MNHNY and CDR2 SVGAGI (reference sequence). CDR3 size: 14 residues. V lost 4 bases and J lost 7; bases outside the gene matches: 8. The CDR3 loop reads CASSSPTGGSGYTF. In DNA form, the CDR3 reads TGTGCCAGCAGTTCTCCCACAGGGGGGTCTGGCTACACCTTC.

The CDR3 DNA reads as TGTGCCACCCACCCCCTGCGGATGAACACTGAAGCTTTCTTT. Protein product: CATHPLRMNTEAFF. The gene calls are TRBV28 and TRBJ1-1; no firm D call. CDR3 length: 14 amino acids. Trimming left V 10 bases short and J 0 bases short, with 15 bases between. In germline, CDR1 is MDHEN, CDR2 SYDVKM.

This chain connects TRBV30 to TRBJ1-1; 9 nucleotides agree with TRBD1. Germline CDR1 and CDR2: GTSNPN and SVGIG (reference sequence). The CDR3 is made up of 13 amino acids. The trim removed 4 bases at V and 4 bases at J, leaving 4 bases unmatched. Here the CDR3 reads CAWKRQGVTEAFF. CDR3 coding DNA: TGTGCCTGGAAGCGACAGGGGGTCACTGAAGCTTTCTTT.

The genes are TRBV2 and TRBJ2-5; 10 bases are a match to TRBD1. The CDR3 contains 15 residues. CDR1 is SNHLY and CDR2 is FYNNEI in the germline V gene. J lost 5 bases, V lost 7 bases, and 10 bases had no gene match. The CDR3 reads CASKERGQGSETQYF. Here the CDR3 DNA reads TGTGCCAGCAAAGAACGGGGACAGGGGTCGGAGACCCAGTACTTC. The full variable domain, in which reference TRBV2 and TRBJ2-5 provide the parts outside the CDR3, is EPEVTQTPSHQVTQMGQEVILRCVPISNHLYFYWYRQILGQKVEFLVSFYNNEISEKSEIFDDQFSVERPDGSNFTLKIRSTKLEDSAMYFCASKERGQGSETQYFGPGTRLLVL.

The gene calls are TRBV13 and TRBJ1-6; TRBD1 matches 11 bases. The germline V gene has CDR1 PRHDT and CDR2 FYEKMQ (reference sequence). V shed 4 bases, J shed 5 bases, and the junction held 4 bases outside the gene matches. There are 16 residues in the CDR3. DNA for the CDR3: TGTGCCAGCAGCTCCGGACAGGGGGCAAATAATTCACCCCTCCACTTT. It translates to CASSSGQGANNSPLHF.

The rearrangement uses TRBV5-1 and TRBJ1-1; maybe TRBD1 (6 bases). Germline V CDR1 and CDR2: SGHRS, YFSETQ. There are 13 residues in the CDR3. V was pared by 4 bases and J by 6 bases, with 13 bases between. CDR3 in DNA: TGCGCCAGCAGCCCAGGGGACGGAGCTGAAGCTTTCTTT. It codes for CASSPGDGAEAFF. The full variable domain, in which reference TRBV5-1 and TRBJ1-1 provide the parts outside the CDR3, is KAGVTQTPRYLIKTRGQQVTLSCSPISGHRSVSWYQQTPGQGLQFLFEYFSETQRNKGNFPGRFSGRQFSNSRSEMNVSTLELGDSALYLCASSPGDGAEAFFGQGTRLTVV.

This clone occurred a few times. The chain joins TRBV7-2 to TRBJ1-1; the D gene is possibly TRBD1 (6 bases). The length of the CDR3 is 14 residues. Germline loops: CDR1 SGHTA, CDR2 FQGNSA. Trimming took off 3 bases at V and 1 base at J, with 9 bases between the two ends. CDR3 nucleotide sequence: TGTGCCAGCAGCTTCGGACAGAAGAACACTGAAGCTTTCTTT. It is translated as CASSFGQKNTEAFF.

In nucleotides, the CDR3 is TGTGCCAGCAGTCAACTAGCGGGCGGAGGAGGCGAGCAGTACTTC. It translates to CASSQLAGGGGEQYF. The chain couples TRBV4-2 to TRBJ2-7; 9 nucleotides agree with TRBD2. CDR1 and CDR2 from the germline V gene are LGHNA and YNFKEQ. The CDR3 sequence is 15 residues long. V shed 6 bases, J shed 6 bases, and the junction held 12 bases outside the gene matches.

The rearrangement joins TRBV7-2 to TRBJ1-5, with D unresolved. Trimming removed 1 base from V and 1 base from J, with 8 bases in between. CDR1 is SGHTA, CDR2 FQGNSA, per germline. The CDR3 runs 15 residues. The CDR3 sequence is CASSLVWQSNQPQHF. For the CDR3, the DNA is TGTGCCAGCAGCTTAGTTTGGCAGAGCAATCAGCCCCAGCATTTT.

This clone was detected a few times. The gene calls are TRBV2 and TRBJ1-5; perhaps TRBD1 as D (6 bases). The length of the CDR3 is 15 residues. With 5 bases removed from V and 3 bases from J, the gap between germline ends came to 14 bases. Germline CDR1 and CDR2: SNHLY and FYNNEI. CDR3 sequence: CASSSDRSPNQPQHF. DNA for the CDR3: TGTGCCAGCAGTTCCGACAGGAGTCCCAATCAGCCCCAGCATTTT.

The sample holds a few counts of this clone. The chain links TRBV29-1 to TRBJ1-4; 7 bases map to TRBD1. Germline V lookup: CDR1 SQVTM, CDR2 ANQGSEA. J lost 6 bases, V lost 8 bases, and 6 bases had no gene match. The CDR3 is made up of 12 amino acids. CDR3 nucleotides: TGCAGCTCCAGGACAGGAGATGAAAAACTGTTTTTT. Its protein product is CSSRTGDEKLFF.

V gene TRBV19 combines with J gene TRBJ1-5; D is possibly TRBD1 (6 bases). This CDR3 has 13 residues. V lost 10 bases to trimming and J lost 3 bases, with 13 bases between them. Germline values: CDR1 LNHDA, CDR2 SQIVND (reference sequence). CDR3 amino acids: CATGDRPNQPQHF. In DNA, the CDR3 is TGTGCCACCGGTGACAGGCCCAATCAGCCCCAGCATTTT.

This chain joins TRBV18 and TRBJ2-1; TRBD1 aligns across 12 bases. Germline CDR1 KGHSH, CDR2 LQKENI. The CDR3 has 15 residues. The junction had 7 bases not matched to a gene; V was cut back by 5 bases and J by 8 bases. The CDR3 DNA is TGTGCCAGCTCAAGGGGACAGGGGGCTATCGATGAGCAGTTCTTC. This gives the protein CASSRGQGAIDEQFF. Complete variable domain (other parts from reference TRBV18 and TRBJ2-1): NAGVMQNPRHLVRRRGQEARLRCSPMKGHSHVYWYRQLPEEGLKFMVYLQKENIIDESGMPKERFSAEFPKEGPSILRIQQVVRGDSAAYFCASSRGQGAIDEQFFGPGTRLTVL.

The genes are TRBV23-1 and TRBJ2-3, with 8 bases identical to TRBD1. TRBV23-1 is recorded as an ORF, its role being uncertain. J gave up 0 bases and V 2 bases, and 7 bases lay outside the gene matches. The CDR3 is 17 amino acids. The CDR3: CASSQMEDRVSTDTQYF. CDR3 sequence (DNA): TGCGCCAGCAGTCAAATGGAGGACAGGGTAAGCACAGATACGCAGTATTTT.

CDR3 in DNA: TGTGCCAGCAGTTACTACCAGGGACACAGAGATGGCTACACCTTC. Encoded protein: CASSYYQGHRDGYTF. The chain recombines TRBV6-7 with TRBJ1-2, with a weak D call TRBD1 (6 bases). Being an ORF, TRBV6-7 has a function that is uncertain. V was cut by 1 base and J by 6 bases, with 15 bases left in between. CDR3 length: 15 residues.

In its sample, this clone was seen a few times. This chain joins TRBV20-1 and TRBJ1-5; tentative D call: TRBD1 (6 bases). Germline V lookup: CDR1 DFQATT, CDR2 SNEGSKA (reference sequence). Trimming took off 3 bases at V and 5 bases at J, with 14 bases between the two ends. The CDR3 totals 14 residues. This chain's CDR3 is CSASTGSSDQPQHF. The DNA for the CDR3 is TGCAGTGCTAGTACAGGGAGCTCTGATCAGCCCCAGCATTTT.

V gene TRBV7-2 combines with J gene TRBJ2-3, with TRBD2 as a possible D gene (6 bases). The ends were cut back, 0 bases at V and 9 bases at J, with 13 bases in the middle. The germline CDR1 and CDR2 sequences are SGHTA and FQGNSA. CDR3 length: 14 residues. In nucleotides, the CDR3 is TGTGCCAGCAGCTTAGCGCTAGAAACTAGCACGCAGTATTTT. Protein: CASSLALETSTQYF.

The genes are TRBV24-1 and TRBJ2-5; weak D call: TRBD1 (6 bases). The CDR3 spans 16 residues. Germline CDR1 reads KGHDR; CDR2 reads SFDVKD. V was clipped by 2 bases and J by 4 bases, with 16 bases between them. CDR3 coding DNA: TGTGCCACCAGTGATTATACCGGGACAAACCTAGAGACCCAGTACTTC. Amino acid sequence: CATSDYTGTNLETQYF.

In this sample, this clone turned up once. Its ends do not fully match the called genes, so a read error is possible. The CDR3 region is CASSEGTGVRGTQYF. DNA for the CDR3: TGTGCCAGCAGCGAAGGGACAGGGGTAAGGGGGACCCAGTACTTC. This chain joins TRBV2 and TRBJ2-5; 10 nucleotides align to TRBD1. In germline, CDR1 is SNHLY, CDR2 FYNNEI. The CDR3 loop spans 15 amino acids.

This clone was seen a handful of times. This rearrangement joins TRBV5-1 to TRBJ2-5, with TRBD1 identical over 9 bases. Trimming removed 4 bases from V and 4 bases from J; junction bases left unmatched: 8. This CDR3 is built from 15 residues. CDR1 is SGHRS and CDR2 is YFSETQ in the germline V gene. CDR3 sequence: CASSVSGQGLETQYF. In nucleotides, the CDR3 is TGCGCCAGCAGCGTATCGGGACAGGGCTTAGAGACCCAGTACTTC.